The TCR beta chain under discussion was sequenced for a study of blood T cell repertoires in COVID-19. Here immunoSEQ multiplex PCR was the method, and the copy in TCRdb shows in-frame clones only, minus some. The table lists more than 200,000 clones, 85% to 90% of them singletons. The V gene end was trimmed by 3 bases and the J gene end by 4 bases; junction bases not matched to a gene: 1. CDR1 SGHVS and CDR2 FQNEAQ come from the germline V gene. This CDR3 contains 14 residues. This clone showed up many times. The sample contains more than one DNA sequence encoding this CDR3. This clonotype originated in a man in his forties who had recovered from COVID-19. The sequencing input was PBMCs or T cells enriched from blood (not recorded which). This sequence joins TRBV7-8 and TRBJ2-7, with 12 bases matching TRBD1. As DNA, the CDR3 is TGTGCCAGCAGCTTGGGACAGGGGGCTTACGAGCAGTACTTC. It specifies CASSLGQGAYEQYF.